Listed below are T cell receptor beta chains from one sample, sequenced in a study of blood T cell repertoires in COVID-19. This table comes from immunoSEQ multiplex PCR, and its TCRdb copy is limited to in-frame clones, with some not included. The profile shows roughly 160,000 clones, about four fifths of them singletons. Source material: peripheral blood. The receptors were sampled from a woman aged 60-75 years with COVID-19, enrolled during active disease. Both conserved end residues are part of each CDR3. Not every row has a clone size; where given, it reads once, few, many or a size class.

>NA|TRBV7-7
CASSPGLAGGMETQYF
>NA|TRBV29-1
CSVDNGRANPGGGYTF
>NA|TRBV3-1/TRBV3-2
CASSPSGGGTQETQYF
>NA|TRBV29-1
CSVAVGGYGYTF
>NA|TRBV29-1
CSVAFPDRYGIEQFF
>NA|TRBV4-2
CASSQDLGGVNTEAFF
>NA|TRBV18
CASSPRQDQPQHF
>once|TRBV28
CASSVFDTQYF
>NA|TRBV5-1
CASSLVQGAGEAFF
>once|TRBV21-1
CASSFRPGQGAKTDTQYF
>NA|TRBV6-5
CASSSRTGGNTEAFF
>many|TRBV7-3
CASSLMDRANSPLHF
>NA|TRBV27
CASSLYGTGDSPLHF
>NA|TRBV6-2/TRBV6-3
CASSYGGSGAHNSPLHF
>NA|TRBV28
CASSPHGQGGNGYTF
>NA|TRBV28
CASSLGSSGHMQETQYF
>once|TRBV28
CASRQVQETQYF
>NA|TRBV19
CASSMGRVGNIQYF
>NA|TRBV7-9
CASSLDRVVGSSAFF
>NA|TRBV12-3/TRBV12-4
CASSLAQGHGYTF
>NA|TRBV29-1
CSVGGSGGQETQYF
>NA|TRBV6-1
CASSETAVTGELFF
>NA|TRBV7-9
CASSLEGRTDTQYF
>NA|TRBV7-3
CASSPRSGELFF
>NA|TRBV5-6
CASSLISDSRGYGYTF
>NA|TRBV29-1
CSVAQVPNYGYTF
>NA|TRBV2
CASSEAGTGPRRSYGYTF
>NA|TRBV19
CASRNRDKGTEAFF
>NA|TRBV6-2/TRBV6-3
CASTPLAGGIGELFF
>NA|TRBV5-6
CASSGGGTSGYQETQYF
>NA|TRBV28
CASSLSVNSPLHF
>NA|TRBV6-5
CASSPTYNEQFF
>NA|TRBV5-1
CASSSPGKNIQYF
>NA|TRBV19
CASSMAWGGRWTEAFF
>once|TRBV5-4
CASSLGLAGGEPPGELFF
>NA|TRBV5-4
CASSLNSGDTDTQYF
>NA|TRBV6-4
CASRTSGDTGELFF
>few|TRBV6-6
CASSSLGQSPTDTQYF
>NA|TRBV9
CASSGGTSGAYEQYF
>NA|TRBV19
CASTDRTGKETQYF